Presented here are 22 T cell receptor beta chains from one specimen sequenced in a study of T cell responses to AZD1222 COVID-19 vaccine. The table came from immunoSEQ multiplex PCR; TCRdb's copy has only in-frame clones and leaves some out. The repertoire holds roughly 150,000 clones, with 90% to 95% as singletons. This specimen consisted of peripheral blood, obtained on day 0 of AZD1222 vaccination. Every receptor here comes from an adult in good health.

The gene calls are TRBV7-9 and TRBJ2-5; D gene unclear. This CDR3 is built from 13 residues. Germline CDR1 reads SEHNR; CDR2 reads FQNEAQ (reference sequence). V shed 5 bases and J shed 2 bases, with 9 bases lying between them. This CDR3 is CASSPTEQETQYF. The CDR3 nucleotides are TGTGCCAGCAGCCCCACAGAACAAGAGACCCAGTACTTC.

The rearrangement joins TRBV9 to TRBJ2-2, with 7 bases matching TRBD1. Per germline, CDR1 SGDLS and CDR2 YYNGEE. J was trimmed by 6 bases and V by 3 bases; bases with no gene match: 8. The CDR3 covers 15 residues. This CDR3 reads CASSATTGVAGELFF. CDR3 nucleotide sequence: TGTGCCAGCAGCGCGACCACAGGGGTAGCCGGGGAGCTGTTTTTT.

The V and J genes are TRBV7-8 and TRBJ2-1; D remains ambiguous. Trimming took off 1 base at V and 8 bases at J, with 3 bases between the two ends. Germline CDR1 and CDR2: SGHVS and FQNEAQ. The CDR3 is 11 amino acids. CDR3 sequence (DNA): TGTGCCAGCAGCTTAGGAGATGAGCAGTTCTTC. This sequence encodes CASSLGDEQFF.

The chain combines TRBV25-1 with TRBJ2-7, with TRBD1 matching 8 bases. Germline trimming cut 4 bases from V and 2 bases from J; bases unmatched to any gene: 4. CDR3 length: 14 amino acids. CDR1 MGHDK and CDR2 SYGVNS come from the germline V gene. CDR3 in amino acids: CASSGPGQAYEQYF. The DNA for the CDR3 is TGTGCCAGCAGTGGTCCGGGACAGGCCTACGAGCAGTACTTC.

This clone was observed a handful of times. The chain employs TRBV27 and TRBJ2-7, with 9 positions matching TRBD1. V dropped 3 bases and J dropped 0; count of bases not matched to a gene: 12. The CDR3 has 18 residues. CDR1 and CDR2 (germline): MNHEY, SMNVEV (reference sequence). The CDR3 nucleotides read TGTGCCAGCAGTTTGCCGGGACAGGGACGTGGGGTCTCCTACGAGCAGTACTTC. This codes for CASSLPGQGRGVSYEQYF.

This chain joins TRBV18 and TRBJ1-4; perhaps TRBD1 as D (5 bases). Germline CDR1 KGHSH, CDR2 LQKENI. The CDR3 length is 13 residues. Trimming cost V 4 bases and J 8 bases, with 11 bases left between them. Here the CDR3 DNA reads TGTGCCAGCTCACAAGGGACGGACGAAAAACTGTTTTTT. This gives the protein CASSQGTDEKLFF.

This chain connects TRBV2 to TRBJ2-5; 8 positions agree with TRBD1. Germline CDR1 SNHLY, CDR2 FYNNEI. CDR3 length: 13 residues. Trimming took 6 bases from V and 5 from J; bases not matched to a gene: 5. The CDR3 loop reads CASRRGQEETQYF. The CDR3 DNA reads TGTGCCAGCAGGAGGGGACAGGAGGAGACCCAGTACTTC.

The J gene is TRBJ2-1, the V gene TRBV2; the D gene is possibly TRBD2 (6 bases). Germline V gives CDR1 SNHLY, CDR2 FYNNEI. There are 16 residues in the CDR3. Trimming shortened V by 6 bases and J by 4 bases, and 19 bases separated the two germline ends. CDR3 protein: CASRRGSGPGYNEQFF. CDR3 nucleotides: TGTGCCAGCAGACGGGGTAGCGGCCCGGGGTACAATGAGCAGTTCTTC. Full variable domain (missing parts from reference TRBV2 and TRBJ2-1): EPEVTQTPSHQVTQMGQEVILRCVPISNHLYFYWYRQILGQKVEFLVSFYNNEISEKSEIFDDQFSVERPDGSNFTLKIRSTKLEDSAMYFCASRRGSGPGYNEQFFGPGTRLTVL.

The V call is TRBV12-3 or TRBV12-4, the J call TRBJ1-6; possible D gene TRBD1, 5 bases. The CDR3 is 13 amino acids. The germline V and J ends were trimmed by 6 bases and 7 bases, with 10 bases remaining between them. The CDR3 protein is CASSRGINSPLHF. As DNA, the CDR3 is TGTGCCAGCAGCCGGGGGATCAATTCACCCCTCCACTTT.

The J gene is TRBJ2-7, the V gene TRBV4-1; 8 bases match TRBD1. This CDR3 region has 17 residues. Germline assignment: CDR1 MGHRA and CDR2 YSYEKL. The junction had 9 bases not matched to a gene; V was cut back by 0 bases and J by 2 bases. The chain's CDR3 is CASSQDTIQGAPYEQYF. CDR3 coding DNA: TGCGCCAGCAGCCAAGATACAATTCAGGGGGCGCCCTACGAGCAGTACTTC.

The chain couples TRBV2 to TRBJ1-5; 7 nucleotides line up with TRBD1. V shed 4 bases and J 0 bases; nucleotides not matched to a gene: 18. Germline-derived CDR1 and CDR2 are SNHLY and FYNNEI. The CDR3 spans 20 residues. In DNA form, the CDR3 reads TGTGCCAGCAGTGTGGGTGCAAGACAGGGCAGCCCATATAGCAATCAGCCCCAGCATTTT. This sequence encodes CASSVGARQGSPYSNQPQHF. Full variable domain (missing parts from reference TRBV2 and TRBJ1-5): EPEVTQTPSHQVTQMGQEVILRCVPISNHLYFYWYRQILGQKVEFLVSFYNNEISEKSEIFDDQFSVERPDGSNFTLKIRSTKLEDSAMYFCASSVGARQGSPYSNQPQHFGDGTRLSIL.

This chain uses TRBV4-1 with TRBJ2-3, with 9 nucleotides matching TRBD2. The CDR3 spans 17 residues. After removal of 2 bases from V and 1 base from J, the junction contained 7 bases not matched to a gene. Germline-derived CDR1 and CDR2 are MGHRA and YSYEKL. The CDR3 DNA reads TGCGCCAGCAGCCAATCTGGAGCGGGGGGAGGCACAGATACGCAGTATTTT. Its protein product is CASSQSGAGGGTDTQYF.

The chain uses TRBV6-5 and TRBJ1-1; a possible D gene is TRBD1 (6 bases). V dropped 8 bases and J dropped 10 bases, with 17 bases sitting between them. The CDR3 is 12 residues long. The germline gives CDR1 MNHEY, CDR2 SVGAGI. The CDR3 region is CASARGGSGAFF. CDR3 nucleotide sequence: TGTGCCAGCGCCCGAGGGGGGTCTGGAGCTTTCTTT.

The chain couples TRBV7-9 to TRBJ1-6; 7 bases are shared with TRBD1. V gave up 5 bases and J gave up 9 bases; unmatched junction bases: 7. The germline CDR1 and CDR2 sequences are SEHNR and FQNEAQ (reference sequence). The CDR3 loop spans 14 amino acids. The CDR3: CASSVHRGPSPLHF. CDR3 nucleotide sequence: TGTGCCAGCAGCGTTCACAGGGGCCCTTCACCCCTCCACTTT. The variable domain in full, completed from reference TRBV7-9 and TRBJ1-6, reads DTGVSQNPRHKITKRGQNVTFRCDPISEHNRLYWYRQTLGQGPEFLTYFQNEAQLEKSRLLSDRFSAERPKGSFSTLEIQRTEQGDSAMYLCASSVHRGPSPLHFGNGTRLTVT.

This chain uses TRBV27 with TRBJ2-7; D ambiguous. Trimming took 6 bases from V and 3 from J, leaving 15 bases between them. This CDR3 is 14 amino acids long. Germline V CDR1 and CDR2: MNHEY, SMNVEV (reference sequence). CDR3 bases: TGTGCCAGCAGCTTCCGGGCCCTACTCTACGAGCAGTACTTC. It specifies CASSFRALLYEQYF.

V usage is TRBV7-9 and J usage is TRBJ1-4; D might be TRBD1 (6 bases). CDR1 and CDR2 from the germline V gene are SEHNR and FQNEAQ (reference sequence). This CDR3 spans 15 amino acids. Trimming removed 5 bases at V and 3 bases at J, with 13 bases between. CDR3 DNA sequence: TGTGCCAGCAGCCCGAGGGGGGAGGCTAATGAAAAACTGTTTTTT. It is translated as CASSPRGEANEKLFF.

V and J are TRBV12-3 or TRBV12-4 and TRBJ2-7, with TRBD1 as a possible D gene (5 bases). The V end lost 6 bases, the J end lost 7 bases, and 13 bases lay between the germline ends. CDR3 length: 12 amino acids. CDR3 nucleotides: TGTGCCAGCAGGGACGGTCAGGGTGAGCAGTACTTC. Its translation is CASRDGQGEQYF.

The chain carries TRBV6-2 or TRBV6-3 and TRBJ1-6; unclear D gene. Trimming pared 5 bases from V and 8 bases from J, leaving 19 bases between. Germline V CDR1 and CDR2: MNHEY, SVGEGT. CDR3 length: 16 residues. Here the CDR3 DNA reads TGTGCCAGCAGTCCCCAAATCCCCGCTCGGGATTCACCCCTCCACTTT. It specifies CASSPQIPARDSPLHF.

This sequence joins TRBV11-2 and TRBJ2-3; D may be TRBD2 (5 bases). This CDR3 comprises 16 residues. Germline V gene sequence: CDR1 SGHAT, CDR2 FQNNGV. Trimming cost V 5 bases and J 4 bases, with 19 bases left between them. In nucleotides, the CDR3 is TGTGCCAGCAGCCCCCTCCGGGGTCCCACTCCAGATACGCAGTATTTT. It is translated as CASSPLRGPTPDTQYF.

CDR3 sequence: CASRRQGMNTEAFF. In DNA form, the CDR3 reads TGTGCCAGCAGGAGACAGGGTATGAACACTGAAGCTTTCTTT. This chain uses TRBV27 with TRBJ1-1, with 7 positions matching TRBD1. From germline, CDR1 is MNHEY and CDR2 SMNVEV (reference sequence). The CDR3 runs 14 residues. Trimming removed 6 bases from V and 0 bases from J; junction bases left unmatched: 4.

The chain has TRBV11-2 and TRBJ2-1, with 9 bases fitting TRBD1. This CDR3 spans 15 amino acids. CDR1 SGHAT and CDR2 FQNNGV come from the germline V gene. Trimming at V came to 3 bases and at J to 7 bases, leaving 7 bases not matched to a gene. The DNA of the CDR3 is TGTGCCAGCAGCTTTTCCGGGACAGGGAAAAATGAGCAGTTCTTC. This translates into CASSFSGTGKNEQFF.

CDR3 in amino acids: CASSQGGPNLNQYQETQYF. The CDR3 bases are TGCGCCAGCAGCCAGGGGGGGCCAAACCTTAACCAGTACCAAGAGACCCAGTACTTC. The genes are TRBV4-3 and TRBJ2-5; tentative D call: TRBD2 (7 bases). Between the trimmed V and J ends, which lost 3 bases and 0 bases, there was a span of 23 bases. This CDR3 contains 19 residues. Per germline, CDR1 LGHNA and CDR2 YSLEER.